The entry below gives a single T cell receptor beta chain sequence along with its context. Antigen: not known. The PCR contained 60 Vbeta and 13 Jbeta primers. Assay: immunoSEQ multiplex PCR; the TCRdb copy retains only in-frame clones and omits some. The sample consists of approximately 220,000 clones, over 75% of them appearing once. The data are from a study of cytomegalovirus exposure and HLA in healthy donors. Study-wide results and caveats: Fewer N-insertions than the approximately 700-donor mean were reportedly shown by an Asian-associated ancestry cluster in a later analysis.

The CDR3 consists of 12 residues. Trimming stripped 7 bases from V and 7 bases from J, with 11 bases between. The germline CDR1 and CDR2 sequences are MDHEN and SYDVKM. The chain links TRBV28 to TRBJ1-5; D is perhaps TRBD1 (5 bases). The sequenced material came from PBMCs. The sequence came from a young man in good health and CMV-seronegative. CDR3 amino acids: CASTPGYQPQHF. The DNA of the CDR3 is TGTGCCAGCACTCCAGGGTACCAGCCCCAGCATTTT.